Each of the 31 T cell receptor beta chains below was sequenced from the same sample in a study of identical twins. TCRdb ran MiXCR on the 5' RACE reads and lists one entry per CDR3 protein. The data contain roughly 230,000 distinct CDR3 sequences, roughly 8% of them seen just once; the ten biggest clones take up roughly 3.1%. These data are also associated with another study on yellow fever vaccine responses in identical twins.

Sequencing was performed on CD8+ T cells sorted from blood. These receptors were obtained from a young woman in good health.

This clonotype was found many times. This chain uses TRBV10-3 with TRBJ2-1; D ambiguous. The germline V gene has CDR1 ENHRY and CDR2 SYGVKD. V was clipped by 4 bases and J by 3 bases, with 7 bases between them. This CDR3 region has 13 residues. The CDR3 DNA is TGTGCCATCAGTGTTGGGGACTACAATGAGCAGTTCTTC. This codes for CAISVGDYNEQFF.

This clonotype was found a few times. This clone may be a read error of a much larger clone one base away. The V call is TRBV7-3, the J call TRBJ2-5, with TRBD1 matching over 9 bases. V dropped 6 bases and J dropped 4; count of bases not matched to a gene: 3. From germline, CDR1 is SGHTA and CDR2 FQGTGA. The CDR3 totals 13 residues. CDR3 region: CASRPTGGETQYF. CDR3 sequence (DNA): TGTGCCAGCAGGCCGACAGGGGGAGAGACCCAGTACTTC.

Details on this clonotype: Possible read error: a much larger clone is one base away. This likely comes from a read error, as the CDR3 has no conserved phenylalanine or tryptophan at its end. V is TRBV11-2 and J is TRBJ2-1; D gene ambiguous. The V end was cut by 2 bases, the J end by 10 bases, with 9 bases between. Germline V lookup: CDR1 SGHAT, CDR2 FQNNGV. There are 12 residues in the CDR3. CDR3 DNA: TGTGCCAGCAGCTTATTAAGAGGCGAGCAGTTCCTC. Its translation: CASSLLRGEQFL.

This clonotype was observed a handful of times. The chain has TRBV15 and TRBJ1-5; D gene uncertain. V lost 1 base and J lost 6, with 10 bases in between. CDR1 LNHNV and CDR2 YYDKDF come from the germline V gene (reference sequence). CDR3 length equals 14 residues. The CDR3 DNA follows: TGTGCCACCAGCAGAGTTGGAGGAAGTCAGCCCCAGCATTTT. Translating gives CATSRVGGSQPQHF. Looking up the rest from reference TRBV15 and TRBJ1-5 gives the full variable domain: DAMVIQNPRYQVTQFGKPVTLSCSQTLNHNVMYWYQQKSSQAPKLLFHYYDKDFNNEADTPDNFQSRRPNTSFCFLDIRSPGLGDTAMYLCATSRVGGSQPQHFGDGTRLSIL.

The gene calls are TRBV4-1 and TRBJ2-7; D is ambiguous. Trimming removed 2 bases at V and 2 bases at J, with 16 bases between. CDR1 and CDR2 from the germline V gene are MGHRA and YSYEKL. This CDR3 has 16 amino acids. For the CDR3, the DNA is TGCGCCAGCAGCCAAAACCACTACGGGTCGCCCTACGAGCAGTACTTC. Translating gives CASSQNHYGSPYEQYF.

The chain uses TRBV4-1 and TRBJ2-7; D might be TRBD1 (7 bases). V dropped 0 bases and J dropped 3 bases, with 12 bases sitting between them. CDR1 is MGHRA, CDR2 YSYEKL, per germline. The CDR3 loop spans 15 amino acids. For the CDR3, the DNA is TGCGCCAGCAGCCAAGAAGCCAGGGGGGACTACGAGCAGTACTTC. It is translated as CASSQEARGDYEQYF.

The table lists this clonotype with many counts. The CDR3 loop is CASSPEELASQDDEQFF. The CDR3 DNA follows: TGTGCCAGCAGTCCCGAGGAGCTAGCTTCCCAGGATGATGAGCAGTTCTTC. The chain links TRBV28 to TRBJ2-1, with D possibly TRBD2 on 5 matching bases. This CDR3 contains 17 residues. Trimming took 5 bases from V and 8 from J, leaving 25 bases between them. Germline V gene lookup returns CDR1 MDHEN and CDR2 SYDVKM.

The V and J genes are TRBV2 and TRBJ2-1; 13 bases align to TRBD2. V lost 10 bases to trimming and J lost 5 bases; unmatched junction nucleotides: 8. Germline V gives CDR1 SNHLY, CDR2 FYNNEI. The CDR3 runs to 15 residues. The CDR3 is CATIPGLAGNNEQFF. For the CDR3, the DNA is TGTGCCACGATACCGGGACTAGCGGGGAACAATGAGCAGTTCTTC. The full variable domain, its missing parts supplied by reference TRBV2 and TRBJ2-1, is EPEVTQTPSHQVTQMGQEVILRCVPISNHLYFYWYRQILGQKVEFLVSFYNNEISEKSEIFDDQFSVERPDGSNFTLKIRSTKLEDSAMYFCATIPGLAGNNEQFFGPGTRLTVL.

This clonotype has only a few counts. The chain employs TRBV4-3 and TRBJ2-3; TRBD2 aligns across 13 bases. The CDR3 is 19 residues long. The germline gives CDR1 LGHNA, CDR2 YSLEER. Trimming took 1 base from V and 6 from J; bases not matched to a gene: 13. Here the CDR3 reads CASSQGLAGGSIAGDTQYF. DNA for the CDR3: TGCGCCAGCAGCCAAGGACTAGCGGGAGGTTCGATAGCGGGGGATACGCAGTATTTT.

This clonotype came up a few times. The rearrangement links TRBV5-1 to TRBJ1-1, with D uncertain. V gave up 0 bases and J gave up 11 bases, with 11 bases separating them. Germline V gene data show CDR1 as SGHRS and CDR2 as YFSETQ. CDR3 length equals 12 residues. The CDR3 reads CASSLEAGLAFF. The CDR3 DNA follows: TGCGCCAGCAGCTTGGAGGCGGGGTTGGCTTTCTTT.

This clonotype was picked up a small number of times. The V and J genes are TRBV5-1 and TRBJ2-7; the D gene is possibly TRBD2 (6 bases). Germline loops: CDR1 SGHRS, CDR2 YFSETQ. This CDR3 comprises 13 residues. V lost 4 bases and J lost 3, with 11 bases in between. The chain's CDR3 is CASSGRMDYEQYF. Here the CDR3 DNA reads TGCGCCAGCAGCGGGAGGATGGACTACGAGCAGTACTTC.

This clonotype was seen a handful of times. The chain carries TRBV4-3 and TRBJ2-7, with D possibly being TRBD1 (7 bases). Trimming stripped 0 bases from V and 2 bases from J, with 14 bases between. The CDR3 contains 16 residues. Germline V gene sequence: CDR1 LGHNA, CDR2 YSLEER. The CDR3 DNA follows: TGCGCCAGCAGCCAAGATCGGGGGACAGTGACCTACGAGCAGTACTTC. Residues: CASSQDRGTVTYEQYF.

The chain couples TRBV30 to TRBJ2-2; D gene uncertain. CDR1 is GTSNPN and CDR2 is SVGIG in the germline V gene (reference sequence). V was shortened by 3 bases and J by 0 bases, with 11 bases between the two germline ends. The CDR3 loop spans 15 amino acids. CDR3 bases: TGTGCCTGGAGGGCAGGCCTATCGAACACCGGGGAGCTGTTTTTT. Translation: CAWRAGLSNTGELFF.

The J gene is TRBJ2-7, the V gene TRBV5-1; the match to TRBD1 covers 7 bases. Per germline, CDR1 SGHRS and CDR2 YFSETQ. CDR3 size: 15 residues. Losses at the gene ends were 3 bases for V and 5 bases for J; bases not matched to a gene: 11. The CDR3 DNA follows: TGCGCCAGCAGCTCCCGCGGCAGGGGGTGGGACGAGCAGTACTTC. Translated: CASSSRGRGWDEQYF.

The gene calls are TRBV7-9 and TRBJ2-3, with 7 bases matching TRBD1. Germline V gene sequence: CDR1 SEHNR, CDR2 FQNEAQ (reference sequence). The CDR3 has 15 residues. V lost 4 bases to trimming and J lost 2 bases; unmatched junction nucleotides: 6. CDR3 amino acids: CASSSGTAITDTQYF. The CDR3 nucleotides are TGTGCCAGCAGCTCCGGGACAGCGATCACAGATACGCAGTATTTT.

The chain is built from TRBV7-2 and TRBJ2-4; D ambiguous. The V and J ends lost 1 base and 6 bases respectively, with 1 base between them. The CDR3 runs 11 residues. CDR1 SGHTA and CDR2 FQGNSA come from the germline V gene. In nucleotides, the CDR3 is TGTGCCAGCAGCTTAGGAAACATTCAGTACTTC. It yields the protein CASSLGNIQYF.

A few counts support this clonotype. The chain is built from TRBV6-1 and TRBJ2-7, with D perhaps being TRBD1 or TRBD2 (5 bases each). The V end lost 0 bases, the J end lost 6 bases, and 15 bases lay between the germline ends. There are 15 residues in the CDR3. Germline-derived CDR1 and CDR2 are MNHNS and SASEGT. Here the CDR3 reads CASSEARDLLSEQYF. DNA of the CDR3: TGTGCCAGCAGTGAAGCAAGGGACCTCCTGAGCGAGCAGTACTTC.

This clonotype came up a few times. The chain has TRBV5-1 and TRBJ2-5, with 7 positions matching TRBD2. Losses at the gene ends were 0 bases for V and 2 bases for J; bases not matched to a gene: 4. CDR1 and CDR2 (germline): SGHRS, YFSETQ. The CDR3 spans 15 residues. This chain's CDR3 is CASSLEDGGQETQYF. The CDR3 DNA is TGCGCCAGCAGCTTGGAGGACGGGGGGCAAGAGACCCAGTACTTC.

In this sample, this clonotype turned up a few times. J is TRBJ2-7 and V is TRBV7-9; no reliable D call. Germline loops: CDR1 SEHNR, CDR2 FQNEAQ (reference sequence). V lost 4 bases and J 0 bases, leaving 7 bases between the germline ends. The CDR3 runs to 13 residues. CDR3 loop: CASSSESSYEQYF. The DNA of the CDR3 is TGTGCCAGCAGCTCCGAGAGCTCCTACGAGCAGTACTTC.

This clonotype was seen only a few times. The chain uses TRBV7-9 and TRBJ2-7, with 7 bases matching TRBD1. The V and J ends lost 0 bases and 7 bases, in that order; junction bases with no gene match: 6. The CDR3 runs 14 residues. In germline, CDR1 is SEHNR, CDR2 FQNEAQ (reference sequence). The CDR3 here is CASSLAQGTDEQYF. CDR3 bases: TGTGCCAGCAGCTTAGCACAGGGGACGGATGAGCAGTACTTC.

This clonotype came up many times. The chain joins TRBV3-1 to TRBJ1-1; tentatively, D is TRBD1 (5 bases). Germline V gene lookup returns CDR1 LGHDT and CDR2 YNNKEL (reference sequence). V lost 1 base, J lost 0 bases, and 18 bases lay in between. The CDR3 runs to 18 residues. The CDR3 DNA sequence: TGTGCCAGCAGCCAAGTGTTAGGGCAGGGTGAAATGAACACTGAAGCTTTCTTT. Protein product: CASSQVLGQGEMNTEAFF.

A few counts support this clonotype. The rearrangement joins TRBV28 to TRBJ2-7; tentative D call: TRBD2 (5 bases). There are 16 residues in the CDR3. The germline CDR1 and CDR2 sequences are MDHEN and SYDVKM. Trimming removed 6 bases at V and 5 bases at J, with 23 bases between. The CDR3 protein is CASSPTSRRYNNEQYF. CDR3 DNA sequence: TGTGCCAGCAGCCCAACTTCCCGGAGGTATAACAACGAGCAGTACTTC.

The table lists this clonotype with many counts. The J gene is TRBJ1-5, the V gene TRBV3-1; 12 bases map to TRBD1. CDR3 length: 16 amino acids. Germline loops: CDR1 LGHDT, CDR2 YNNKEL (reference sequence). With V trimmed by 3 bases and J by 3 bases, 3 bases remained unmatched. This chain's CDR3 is CASSQEGQGANQPQHF. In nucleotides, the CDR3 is TGTGCCAGCAGCCAGGAGGGACAGGGGGCCAATCAGCCCCAGCATTTT.

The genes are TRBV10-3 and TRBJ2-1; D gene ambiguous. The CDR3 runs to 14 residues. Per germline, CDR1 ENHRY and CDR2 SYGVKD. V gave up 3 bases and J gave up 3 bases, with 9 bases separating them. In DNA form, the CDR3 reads TGTGCCATCAGTGACAGGACCCTCTACAATGAGCAGTTCTTC. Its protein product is CAISDRTLYNEQFF.

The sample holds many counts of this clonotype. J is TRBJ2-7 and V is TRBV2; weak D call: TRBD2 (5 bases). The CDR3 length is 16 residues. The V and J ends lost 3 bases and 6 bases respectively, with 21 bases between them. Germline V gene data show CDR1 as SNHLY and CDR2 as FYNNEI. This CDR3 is CASSDIRGTSVGEQYF. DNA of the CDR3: TGTGCCAGCAGTGATATACGGGGAACGTCGGTAGGCGAGCAGTACTTC.

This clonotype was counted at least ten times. In DNA form, the CDR3 reads TGTGCCACCAGTGATCGGTGGCAGCCCCAGCATTTT. Residues: CATSDRWQPQHF. The chain recombines TRBV24-1 with TRBJ1-5; D remains ambiguous. Trimming removed 3 bases at V and 7 bases at J, with 6 bases between. This CDR3 is 12 amino acids long. CDR1 KGHDR and CDR2 SFDVKD come from the germline V gene.

The CDR3 sequence: CASSLSVAEAFF. The CDR3 nucleotides are TGTGCCAGCAGCTTATCTGTGGCTGAAGCTTTCTTT. The V gene is TRBV7-9, the J gene TRBJ1-1; D is unresolved. Looked up from germline, CDR1 is SEHNR and CDR2 is FQNEAQ (reference sequence). The germline V and J ends were trimmed by 2 bases and 6 bases, with 7 bases remaining between them. The CDR3 is 12 residues long.

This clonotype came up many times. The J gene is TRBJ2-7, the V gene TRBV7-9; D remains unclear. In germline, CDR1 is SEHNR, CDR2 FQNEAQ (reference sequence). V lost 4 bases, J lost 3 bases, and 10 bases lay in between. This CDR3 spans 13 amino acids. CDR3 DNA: TGTGCCAGCAGCTCTCTACAGAACTACGAGCAGTACTTC. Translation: CASSSLQNYEQYF. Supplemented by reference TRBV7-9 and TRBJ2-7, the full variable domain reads DTGVSQNPRHKITKRGQNVTFRCDPISEHNRLYWYRQTLGQGPEFLTYFQNEAQLEKSRLLSDRFSAERPKGSFSTLEIQRTEQGDSAMYLCASSSLQNYEQYFGPGTRLTVT.

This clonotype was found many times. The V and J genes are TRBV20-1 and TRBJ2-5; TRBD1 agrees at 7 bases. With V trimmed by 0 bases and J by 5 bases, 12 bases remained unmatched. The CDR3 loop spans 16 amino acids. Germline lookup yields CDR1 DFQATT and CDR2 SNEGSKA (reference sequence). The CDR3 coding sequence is TGCAGTGCTAGAGATCCTGAGACAGGGAGCCGGGAGACCCAGTACTTC. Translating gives CSARDPETGSRETQYF.

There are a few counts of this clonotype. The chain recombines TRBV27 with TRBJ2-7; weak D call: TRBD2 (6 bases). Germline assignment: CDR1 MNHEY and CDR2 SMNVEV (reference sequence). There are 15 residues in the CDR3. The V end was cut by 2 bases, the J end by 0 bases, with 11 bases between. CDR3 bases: TGTGCCAGCAGTTTAGGAGGGTCCTACTCCTACGAGCAGTACTTC. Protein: CASSLGGSYSYEQYF.

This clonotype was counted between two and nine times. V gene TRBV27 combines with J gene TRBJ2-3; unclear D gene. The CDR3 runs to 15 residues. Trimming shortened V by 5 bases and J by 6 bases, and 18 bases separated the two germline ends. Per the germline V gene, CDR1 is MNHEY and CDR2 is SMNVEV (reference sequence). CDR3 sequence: CASSPAGVPRDTQYF. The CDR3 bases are TGTGCCAGCAGTCCCGCTGGGGTACCCAGGGATACGCAGTATTTT.